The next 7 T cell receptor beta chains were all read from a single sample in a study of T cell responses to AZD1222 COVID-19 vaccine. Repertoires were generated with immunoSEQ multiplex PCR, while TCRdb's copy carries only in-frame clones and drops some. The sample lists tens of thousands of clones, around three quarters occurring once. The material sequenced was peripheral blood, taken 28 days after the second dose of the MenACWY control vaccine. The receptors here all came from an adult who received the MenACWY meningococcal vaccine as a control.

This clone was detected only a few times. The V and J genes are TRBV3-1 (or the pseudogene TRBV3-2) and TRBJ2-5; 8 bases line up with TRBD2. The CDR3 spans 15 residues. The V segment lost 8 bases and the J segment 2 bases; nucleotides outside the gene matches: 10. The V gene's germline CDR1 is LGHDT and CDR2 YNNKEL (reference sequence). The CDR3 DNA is TGTGCCAGCGGAGGGCGGGGGGTGGATCAAGAGACCCAGTACTTC. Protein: CASGGRGVDQETQYF.

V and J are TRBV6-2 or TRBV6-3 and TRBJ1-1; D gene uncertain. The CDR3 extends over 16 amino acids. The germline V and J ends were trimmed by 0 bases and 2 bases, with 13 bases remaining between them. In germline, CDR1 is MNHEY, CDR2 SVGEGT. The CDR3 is CASSYSLGKPNTEAFF. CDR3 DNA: TGTGCCAGCAGTTACTCGTTAGGGAAACCAAACACTGAAGCTTTCTTT.

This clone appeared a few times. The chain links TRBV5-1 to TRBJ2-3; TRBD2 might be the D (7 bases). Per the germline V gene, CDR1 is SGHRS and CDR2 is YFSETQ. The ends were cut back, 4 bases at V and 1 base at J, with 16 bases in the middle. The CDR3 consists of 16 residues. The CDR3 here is CASSAGARAGTDTQYF. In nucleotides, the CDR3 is TGCGCCAGCAGCGCGGGGGCCAGAGCCGGCACAGATACGCAGTATTTT.

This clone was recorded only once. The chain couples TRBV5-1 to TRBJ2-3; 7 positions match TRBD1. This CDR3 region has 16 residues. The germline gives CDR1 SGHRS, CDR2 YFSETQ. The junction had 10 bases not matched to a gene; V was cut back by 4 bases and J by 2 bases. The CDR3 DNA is TGCGCCAGCAGCACCACCGACAGGGCCTACACAGATACGCAGTATTTT. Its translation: CASSTTDRAYTDTQYF.

CDR3 nucleotides: TGTGCCAGCAGTCTACAGAGCACAGATACGCAGTATTTT. Its protein product is CASSLQSTDTQYF. This chain uses TRBV5-5 with TRBJ2-3, with D hard to call. The CDR3 is 13 amino acids. Germline values: CDR1 SGHKS, CDR2 YYEKEE (reference sequence). Trimming took off 5 bases at V and 0 bases at J, with 7 bases between the two ends. Full variable domain (remainder filled in from reference TRBV5-5 and TRBJ2-3): DAGVTQSPTHLIKTRGQQVTLRCSPISGHKSVSWYQQVLGQGPQFIFQYYEKEERGRGNFPDRFSARQFPNYSSELNVNALLLGDSALYLCASSLQSTDTQYFGPGTRLTVL.

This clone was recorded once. The CDR3 here is CSVGASRGTEAFF. As DNA, the CDR3 is TGCAGCGTTGGAGCGTCACGAGGCACTGAAGCTTTCTTT. The chain joins TRBV29-1 to TRBJ1-1; D unclear. CDR1 SQVTM and CDR2 ANQGSEA come from the germline V gene. This CDR3 has 13 residues. The V gene lost 4 bases and the J gene lost 4 bases, with 13 bases spanning the gap.

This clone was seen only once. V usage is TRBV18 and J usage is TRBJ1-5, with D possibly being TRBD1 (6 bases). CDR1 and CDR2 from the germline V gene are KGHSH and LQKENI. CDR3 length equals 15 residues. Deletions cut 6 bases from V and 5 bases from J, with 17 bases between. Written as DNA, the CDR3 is TGTGCCAGCTCGGACCTTGTAGGGGGAGATCAGCCCCAGCATTTT. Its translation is CASSDLVGGDQPQHF.